The 20 T cell receptor beta chains presented below share a single source sample, sequenced in a study of T cell changes during pregnancy in multiple sclerosis. The table came from immunoSEQ multiplex PCR; TCRdb's copy has only in-frame clones and leaves some out. The repertoire holds about 110,000 clones, with 85% to 95% as singletons. The starting material was peripheral blood, obtained after pregnancy. Receptors were obtained from a female donor with multiple sclerosis, enrolled in a pregnancy study.

The CDR3 sequence is CASSSDRGSGNTIYF. CDR3 nucleotides: TGTGCCAGCAGTTCGGACAGGGGCTCTGGAAACACCATATATTTT. V and J are TRBV28 and TRBJ1-3; TRBD1 aligns across 9 bases. After removal of 4 bases from V and 0 bases from J, the junction contained 1 base not matched to a gene. The CDR3 is 15 amino acids. The germline CDR1 and CDR2 sequences are MDHEN and SYDVKM.

This chain connects TRBV28 to TRBJ2-2; D not certain. The CDR3 consists of 14 residues. The germline CDR1 and CDR2 sequences are MDHEN and SYDVKM. The germline V and J ends were trimmed by 6 bases and 3 bases, with 11 bases remaining between them. CDR3 residues: CASRLPRHTGELFF. CDR3 nucleotide sequence: TGTGCCAGCAGACTACCGAGGCACACCGGGGAGCTGTTTTTT.

The J gene is TRBJ1-5, the V gene TRBV6-5, with 7 bases lining up with TRBD1. The trim removed 7 bases at V and 4 bases at J, leaving 4 bases unmatched. This CDR3 has 13 amino acids. Germline-derived CDR1 and CDR2 are MNHEY and SVGAGI. The CDR3 loop reads CASKPGGNQPQHF. CDR3 in DNA: TGTGCCAGCAAGCCAGGGGGTAATCAGCCCCAGCATTTT.

This clone is a singleton in its sample. The rearrangement joins TRBV6-1 to TRBJ1-3; the D gene is possibly TRBD1 (5 bases). CDR1 is MNHNS, CDR2 SASEGT, per germline. The V end was cut by 1 base, the J end by 1 base, with 11 bases between. This CDR3 region has 16 residues. The CDR3 DNA follows: TGTGCCAGCAGTGAAGACGCAGCAGGGTCTGGAAACACCATATATTTT. Translation: CASSEDAAGSGNTIYF.

The chain has TRBV2 and TRBJ1-2; a weak D match, TRBD1 (5 bases). CDR3 length equals 11 residues. V shed 8 bases and J shed 4 bases, with 8 bases lying between them. Germline V CDR1 and CDR2: SNHLY, FYNNEI. CDR3 nucleotide sequence: TGTGCCAGCGGGGGGAGCTATGGCTACACCTTC. Its protein is CASGGSYGYTF. Drawing the rest from reference TRBV2 and TRBJ1-2, the complete variable domain is EPEVTQTPSHQVTQMGQEVILRCVPISNHLYFYWYRQILGQKVEFLVSFYNNEISEKSEIFDDQFSVERPDGSNFTLKIRSTKLEDSAMYFCASGGSYGYTFGSGTRLTVV.

The CDR3 sequence: CASRVLAGLSTDTQYF. Here the CDR3 DNA reads TGCGCCAGCAGGGTACTAGCGGGGCTTAGCACAGATACGCAGTATTTT. The chain links TRBV5-1 to TRBJ2-3; 10 bases are a match to TRBD2. This CDR3 has 16 residues. The germline V gene encodes CDR1 SGHRS and CDR2 YFSETQ. The ends lost 5 bases at V and 0 bases at J; junction bases unmatched: 6.

The V gene is TRBV10-2, the J gene TRBJ2-1, with TRBD2 matching 9 bases. Germline lookup yields CDR1 WSHSY and CDR2 SAAADI. This CDR3 is 16 amino acids long. Unmatched junction bases numbered 6, after V lost 4 bases and J lost 2 bases. DNA for the CDR3: TGCGCCAGCAGTGGGCGGGAGGGCGAGCCCTACAATGAGCAGTTCTTC. Amino acids: CASSGREGEPYNEQFF.

This chain joins TRBV30 and TRBJ2-2, with D possibly TRBD2 on 6 matching bases. Germline loops: CDR1 GTSNPN, CDR2 SVGIG (reference sequence). Trimming shortened V by 5 bases and J by 3 bases, and 13 bases separated the two germline ends. The CDR3 is 14 residues long. CDR3 DNA: TGTGCCTGGGGCGGGAATCGGGACACCGGGGAGCTGTTTTTT. Its translation: CAWGGNRDTGELFF.

The genes are TRBV30 and TRBJ1-1, with TRBD1 as a possible D gene (6 bases). CDR3 size: 15 residues. Germline V gene lookup returns CDR1 GTSNPN and CDR2 SVGIG (reference sequence). The V gene lost 0 bases and the J gene lost 0 bases, with 11 bases spanning the gap. Here the CDR3 DNA reads TGTGCCTGGAGTGTACGGGCAGGGGTGAACACTGAAGCTTTCTTT. Its translation is CAWSVRAGVNTEAFF.

The chain employs TRBV7-3 and TRBJ2-2; 12 bases agree with TRBD1. CDR1 is SGHTA and CDR2 is FQGTGA in the germline V gene. After removal of 2 bases from V and 3 bases from J, the junction contained 7 bases not matched to a gene. The CDR3 covers 18 residues. In DNA, the CDR3 is TGTGCCAGCAGCTTACGGGGACAGGGGGCTGTTTACACCGGGGAGCTGTTTTTT. It yields the protein CASSLRGQGAVYTGELFF. Looking up the rest from reference TRBV7-3 and TRBJ2-2 gives the full variable domain: GAGVSQTPSNKVTEKGKYVELRCDPISGHTALYWYRQSLGQGPEFLIYFQGTGAADDSGLPNDRFFAVRPEGSVSTLKIQRTERGDSAVYLCASSLRGQGAVYTGELFFGEGSRLTVL.

This chain links TRBV27 with TRBJ1-1; no firm D call. Germline loops: CDR1 MNHEY, CDR2 SMNVEV (reference sequence). The CDR3 contains 13 residues. V lost 6 bases to trimming and J lost 1 base, with 9 bases between them. The CDR3 nucleotides read TGTGCCAGCAGCCTGTATCGGAACACTGAAGCTTTCTTT. Amino acid sequence: CASSLYRNTEAFF.

The genes are TRBV2 and TRBJ2-7; 7 bases map to TRBD2. V was pared by 6 bases and J by 3 bases, with 8 bases of the junction left unmatched. The CDR3 extends over 14 amino acids. Germline V lookup: CDR1 SNHLY, CDR2 FYNNEI. The CDR3 sequence: CASSGGRLNYEQYF. The CDR3, as DNA: TGTGCCAGCAGCGGGGGGAGACTCAACTACGAGCAGTACTTC.

V is TRBV5-4 and J is TRBJ1-4; D remains ambiguous. V lost 0 bases to trimming and J lost 0 bases, with 12 bases between them. Germline loops: CDR1 SGHNT, CDR2 YYREEE (reference sequence). CDR3 length equals 17 residues. CDR3 sequence: CASSLGGMRPTNEKLFF. CDR3 in DNA: TGTGCCAGCAGCTTGGGTGGTATGCGGCCAACTAATGAAAAACTGTTTTTT. Complete variable domain (other parts from reference TRBV5-4 and TRBJ1-4): ETGVTQSPTHLIKTRGQQVTLRCSSQSGHNTVSWYQQALGQGPQFIFQYYREEENGRGNFPPRFSGLQFPNYSSELNVNALELDDSALYLCASSLGGMRPTNEKLFFGSGTQLSVL.

The chain has TRBV29-1 and TRBJ2-1, with 8 nucleotides matching TRBD2. There are 18 residues in the CDR3. Unmatched junction bases numbered 17, after V lost 5 bases and J lost 2 bases. CDR1 is SQVTM, CDR2 ANQGSEA, per germline. The chain's CDR3 is CSVQIPLSGKGTYNEQFF. As DNA, the CDR3 is TGCAGCGTTCAAATACCCCTTAGCGGGAAAGGAACCTACAATGAGCAGTTCTTC.

The chain joins TRBV7-3 to TRBJ1-1; unclear D gene. CDR3 length: 13 amino acids. Trimming took off 2 bases at V and 3 bases at J, with 7 bases between the two ends. Per germline, CDR1 SGHTA and CDR2 FQGTGA. CDR3 in amino acids: CASSLGKDTEAFF. CDR3 in DNA: TGTGCCAGCAGCTTAGGCAAAGACACTGAAGCTTTCTTT. Filled out from reference TRBV7-3 and TRBJ1-1, the complete variable domain reads GAGVSQTPSNKVTEKGKYVELRCDPISGHTALYWYRQSLGQGPEFLIYFQGTGAADDSGLPNDRFFAVRPEGSVSTLKIQRTERGDSAVYLCASSLGKDTEAFFGQGTRLTVV.

CDR3 protein: CASSFGGNQPQHF. CDR3 coding DNA: TGTGCCAGCAGCTTCGGGGGGAATCAGCCCCAGCATTTT. This chain links TRBV5-4 with TRBJ1-5; TRBD1 might be the D (5 bases). This CDR3 comprises 13 residues. Germline V gene data show CDR1 as SGHNT and CDR2 as YYREEE (reference sequence). The V end was cut by 2 bases, the J end by 4 bases, with 7 bases between.

The CDR3 nucleotides read TGTGCCAGTAGTAGAACGAGGGACTCTGGAAACACCATATATTTT. The encoded protein is CASSRTRDSGNTIYF. V and J are TRBV19 and TRBJ1-3; D is ambiguous. Trimming took 4 bases from V and 0 from J, leaving 10 bases between them. Germline CDR1 reads LNHDA; CDR2 reads SQIVND (reference sequence). CDR3 length: 15 residues.

V gene TRBV15 combines with J gene TRBJ2-2; 9 nucleotides align to TRBD2. V gave up 0 bases and J gave up 7 bases; unmatched junction bases: 3. CDR1 and CDR2 from the germline V gene are LNHNV and YYDKDF (reference sequence). CDR3 size: 15 residues. CDR3 in DNA: TGTGCCACCAGCAGAGACCAGCGGGGGGACGGGGAGCTGTTTTTT. Its protein is CATSRDQRGDGELFF.

The chain links TRBV5-6 to TRBJ1-6; no reliable D call. This CDR3 is 16 amino acids long. The V end was cut by 0 bases, the J end by 0 bases, with 7 bases between. In germline, CDR1 is SGHDT, CDR2 YYEEEE. The CDR3 spells CASSLGLSSYNSPLHF. DNA of the CDR3: TGTGCCAGCAGCTTGGGGCTTTCCTCCTATAATTCACCCCTCCACTTT.

The chain links TRBV28 to TRBJ1-5; no definite D call. The V end was cut by 6 bases, the J end by 9 bases, with 12 bases between. The CDR3 covers 12 residues. Germline lookup yields CDR1 MDHEN and CDR2 SYDVKM. CDR3 nucleotides: TGTGCCAGCAGATATCCGCACGGGCCCCAGCATTTT. This sequence encodes CASRYPHGPQHF. Supplemented by reference TRBV28 and TRBJ1-5, the full variable domain reads DVKVTQSSRYLVKRTGEKVFLECVQDMDHENMFWYRQDPGLGLRLIYFSYDVKMKEKGDIPEGYSVSREKKERFSLILESASTNQTSMYLCASRYPHGPQHFGDGTRLSIL.